This T cell receptor beta chain was documented in a study of cytomegalovirus exposure and HLA in healthy donors. Germline V gene data show CDR1 as GTSNPN and CDR2 as SVGIG (reference sequence). The CDR3 sequence is 17 residues long. Losses at the gene ends were 0 bases for V and 6 bases for J; bases not matched to a gene: 13. Donors were ostensibly healthy at sampling, although undocumented immune exposures were probable. PCR amplification relied on 60 Vbeta primers (plus 13 Jbeta primers). Original processing methods: In a later analysis, the count reached approximately 80 million unique TCR beta chains, with 10 million to 11 million shared. TCRdb keeps only in-frame clones here, not all; method: immunoSEQ multiplex PCR. V, J and clone size are taken as reported in that table, and D and trimming were inferred from the DNA itself. The table includes 80,000 or so clones, roughly 75% detected once.

This clonotype was sampled from a woman between 40 and 50 years old in good health and CMV-seronegative. Sequenced sample: PBMCs. The J gene is TRBJ2-7, the V gene TRBV30; 11 positions agree with TRBD2. The DNA for the CDR3 is TGTGCCTGGAGTGTACGGTGGGTAGCGGGAGGGCCCTTCGAGCAGTACTTC. Protein: CAWSVRWVAGGPFEQYF.